This record covers a single TCR beta chain. Per the study methods: How many nucleated cells were present was estimated from reference gene primer amplification. Measured with immunoSEQ multiplex PCR; TCRdb has only the in-frame clones, and not every one. The DNA was the basis for D and trimming; V, J and clone size are from that table. The sample shows some 94,000 clones, more than 75% of them seen only once. The sample belongs to a study of blood T cell repertoires in COVID-19. Study in general: The United States, Italy and Spain provided the acute and convalescent COVID-19 samples. Sample material is recorded as cDNA or gDNA derived from T cells, B-cell-depleted T cells, or PBMCs.

The V end lost 2 bases, the J end lost 6 bases, and 9 bases lay between the germline ends. In germline, CDR1 is MDHEN, CDR2 SYDVKM. The CDR3 covers 13 residues. Sequencing used peripheral blood. The chain carries TRBV28 and TRBJ2-3; D is unclear. The source is a human donor in a cohort sampled during active COVID-19. CDR3 protein: CASSLLEWDTQYF. CDR3 DNA: TGTGCCAGCAGTTTACTAGAATGGGATACGCAGTATTTT.